The 14 T cell receptor beta chains listed next were all sequenced from one sample in a study of T cells in Graves' hyperthyroidism and ophthalmopathy. RNA transcripts were the template for amplifying TCR beta CDR3 regions. First-round RT-PCR targeting the TCR CDR3 was performed with the HTBI primer set. TCRdb independently ran MiXCR on the multiplex PCR reads; one entry per CDR3 protein. Here the sample spans fewer than 650,000 distinct CDR3 sequences, around 43% being singletons. Sample: peripheral blood or thyroid tissue (not recorded which). Receptors originate from an adult woman with Graves' disease, either hyperthyroidism or ophthalmopathy (not recorded which).

CDR3 protein: CSLARFPGDEKLFF. The CDR3 bases are TGCAGCTTAGCGCGGTTCCCAGGGGATGAAAAACTGTTTTTT. The rearrangement joins TRBV29-1 to TRBJ1-4, with D tentatively TRBD1 (6 bases). V lost 8 bases, J lost 6 bases, and 19 bases lay in between. This CDR3 comprises 14 residues. Germline CDR1 SQVTM, CDR2 ANQGSEA.

The chain is built from TRBV29-1 and TRBJ2-6; D possibly corresponds to TRBD2 (6 bases). Trimming shortened V by 6 bases and J by 2 bases, and 11 bases separated the two germline ends. CDR1 and CDR2 from the germline V gene are SQVTM and ANQGSEA. The CDR3 is 14 amino acids. The CDR3 here is CSVGRGTGANVLTF. The CDR3 bases are TGCAGCGTCGGACGGGGGACTGGGGCCAACGTCCTGACTTTC.

This clonotype was counted between two and nine times. CDR3 sequence reads: CASSLDRLARYEQYF. CDR3 bases: TGTGCCAGCAGCTTGGACCGACTAGCGCGCTACGAGCAGTACTTC. The chain joins TRBV5-4 to TRBJ2-7, with 8 bases aligning to TRBD2. Trimming cost V 0 bases and J 3 bases; bases outside gene matches: 5. CDR1 is SGHNT and CDR2 is YYREEE in the germline V gene (reference sequence). The CDR3 consists of 15 residues.

This clonotype was seen only a few times. The V and J genes are TRBV7-9 and TRBJ2-7; D is perhaps TRBD1 or TRBD2 (5 bases each). Germline assignment: CDR1 SEHNR and CDR2 FQNEAQ (reference sequence). Trimming removed 3 bases from V and 1 base from J, with 10 bases in between. The CDR3 has 14 residues. CDR3 nucleotide sequence: TGTGCCAGCAGCTTTGGGACCGAGTCCTACGAGCAGTACTTC. Translated, it gives CASSFGTESYEQYF.

This clonotype was detected only a few times. This chain joins TRBV7-2 and TRBJ1-4; 7 bases line up with TRBD1. This CDR3 is built from 15 residues. Trimming cost V 5 bases and J 7 bases; bases outside gene matches: 10. Germline CDR1 SGHTA, CDR2 FQGNSA. DNA of the CDR3: TGTGCCAGCAGCGGCCGACAGGGTGTCGGTGAAAAACTGTTTTTT. It yields the protein CASSGRQGVGEKLFF.

V is TRBV9 and J is TRBJ1-1; 9 nucleotides match TRBD1. CDR1 and CDR2 from the germline V gene are SGDLS and YYNGEE. Unmatched junction bases numbered 7, after V lost 2 bases and J lost 2 bases. This CDR3 region has 16 residues. The CDR3, as DNA: TGTGCCAGCAGCGTTGAAACGACAGGGGGTAACACTGAAGCTTTCTTT. This translates into CASSVETTGGNTEAFF.

Of note for this clonotype: Since no conserved phenylalanine or tryptophan closes the CDR3, a read error is the likely cause. The chain employs TRBV6-5 and TRBJ1-1, with 8 bases lining up with TRBD1. This CDR3 has 12 amino acids. The J segment lost 4 bases and the V segment lost 5 bases, leaving 0 bases of the junction unmatched. From germline, CDR1 is MNHEY and CDR2 SVGAGI. CDR3 sequence (DNA): TGTGCCAGCAGTGGACAGGGCACTGAAGCTTTCCTT. Encoded protein: CASSGQGTEAFL.

This clonotype was seen only a few times. CDR3 sequence reads: CSARDFGELFF. CDR3 in DNA: TGCAGTGCTAGAGATTTTGGGGAGCTGTTTTTT. This sequence joins TRBV20-1 and TRBJ2-2; D gene ambiguous. Germline CDR1 reads DFQATT; CDR2 reads SNEGSKA (reference sequence). The CDR3 covers 11 residues. V was shortened by 0 bases and J by 8 bases, with 4 bases between the two germline ends.

This clonotype was counted ten times or more. The chain carries TRBV5-1 and TRBJ1-6; D not certain. CDR1 and CDR2 from the germline V gene are SGHRS and YFSETQ. V was cut by 5 bases and J by 7 bases, with 10 bases left in between. The CDR3 consists of 13 residues. The CDR3 reads CASRFDGNSPLHF. The CDR3 DNA reads as TGCGCCAGCAGATTCGACGGAAATTCACCCCTCCACTTT.

As for this clonotype: Without the conserved terminal phenylalanine or tryptophan, this CDR3 likely stems from a read error. The chain uses TRBV4-1 and TRBJ1-1; D gene ambiguous. The CDR3 has 13 residues. Germline loops: CDR1 MGHRA, CDR2 YSYEKL. V gave up 1 base and J gave up 4 bases, with 7 bases separating them. The CDR3 protein is CASSQGMTTEAFS. CDR3 coding DNA: TGCGCCAGCAGCCAAGGCATGACCACTGAAGCTTTCTCT.

This clonotype was counted at least ten times. The J gene is TRBJ2-7, the V gene TRBV13; 11 nucleotides agree with TRBD2. Germline CDR1 is PRHDT and CDR2 is FYEKMQ (reference sequence). The V segment lost 3 bases and the J segment 5 bases; nucleotides outside the gene matches: 9. The CDR3 runs 16 residues. The CDR3 DNA sequence: TGTGCCAGCAGCTTTGATGGGACTAGCGGTTTCCACGAGCAGTACTTC. Translation gives CASSFDGTSGFHEQYF.

A few counts support this clonotype. V gene TRBV5-1 combines with J gene TRBJ1-1, with TRBD1 matching over 8 bases. The CDR3 sequence is 13 residues long. J was trimmed by 3 bases and V by 5 bases; bases with no gene match: 3. Germline CDR1 reads SGHRS; CDR2 reads YFSETQ. Here the CDR3 reads CASRQQGDTEAFF. Here the CDR3 DNA reads TGCGCCAGCAGACAACAGGGGGACACTGAAGCTTTCTTT.

This clonotype was found a few times. This chain links TRBV20-1 with TRBJ1-2; D is perhaps TRBD1 (5 bases). CDR3 length: 16 residues. V was trimmed by 3 bases and J by 4 bases, leaving 21 bases between them. Germline V CDR1 and CDR2: DFQATT, SNEGSKA (reference sequence). Written as DNA, the CDR3 is TGCAGTGCTAGGGATGTGAGGGGCGCGAAGGTCTATGGCTACACCTTC. This codes for CSARDVRGAKVYGYTF.

Ten or more counts support this clonotype. The V and J genes are TRBV15 and TRBJ2-7, with 7 bases that match TRBD1. CDR3 length: 17 residues. The trim removed 8 bases at V and 1 base at J, leaving 17 bases unmatched. The germline gives CDR1 LNHNV, CDR2 YYDKDF (reference sequence). The chain's CDR3 is CATSPHARQGRSYEQYF. In nucleotides, the CDR3 is TGTGCCACCTCCCCCCATGCCCGACAGGGTAGGTCCTACGAGCAGTACTTC.